This TCR beta chain was recorded in a study of neoadjuvant anti-PD-1 for oral cavity cancer. Sequencing used immunoSEQ multiplex PCR; TCRdb keeps in-frame clones, though not all of them. The sample carries around 62,000 clones, roughly three quarters recorded once. The CDR3 has 14 residues. V was shortened by 1 base and J by 5 bases, with 11 bases between the two germline ends. Germline V gene sequence: CDR1 KGHSH, CDR2 LQKENI. This sample comprised PBMCs, obtained before nivolumab (anti-PD-1) treatment. This rearrangement joins TRBV18 to TRBJ1-1, with D maybe TRBD1 (5 bases). This TCR derives from a person between 40 and 79 years old with oral cavity squamous cell carcinoma. CDR3: CASSPRDSKTEAFF. Written as DNA, the CDR3 is TGTGCCAGCTCACCACGGGACTCCAAGACTGAAGCTTTCTTT.